Included here is one T cell receptor (beta chain) sequence, with context. As yet, its antigen is unknown. The data are from a study of shared clonotypes between healthy human individuals. Study-wide results and limits: At large depth, rarefaction still showed sorted-subset sequencing to be incomplete. The authors sampled blood alone, and tissue repertoires likely differ. Larger estimated richness was generally recorded for naive subsets relative to memory subsets.

The J segment lost 1 base and the V segment lost 3 bases, leaving 6 bases of the junction unmatched. CDR1 is SGHNT and CDR2 is YYREEE in the germline V gene (reference sequence). The CDR3 has 16 residues. Assay runs were performed at deep level. Here immunoSEQ multiplex PCR was the method, and the copy in TCRdb shows in-frame clones only, minus some. The sample shows 2 million to 3 million clones, under 95% of them seen only once. The sequencing input was naive CD4+ T cells from PBMCs. The sample's subset: CD45RA+ positively selected. The V call is TRBV5-4, the J call TRBJ2-3; TRBD2 matches 9 bases. The source of this sequence is a young man in good health. Some clones in this sample may be carry-over from other donors' samples. The chain's CDR3 is CASSSASGVRTDTQYF. CDR3 DNA: TGTGCCAGCAGCTCCGCTAGCGGGGTACGCACAGATACGCAGTATTTT.